One sample yielded the 21 T cell receptor beta chains listed below, sequenced in a study of monozygotic twins with inflammatory bowel disease. Each CDR3 protein gets one entry in TCRdb, which reprocessed the 5' RACE reads and gives no DNA. The table lists a few hundred thousand distinct CDR3 sequences. Sequenced material: blood. Receptors originate from a human donor with ulcerative colitis or Crohn's disease, or a healthy co-twin of an affected twin (not recorded which).

V is TRBV7-2 and J is TRBJ1-3; TCRdb's D gene call, TRBD1, goes unchecked for lack of DNA. The CDR3 totals 15 residues. Per germline, CDR1 SGHTA and CDR2 FQGNSA. CDR3 loop: CASRPDIRSGNTIYF.

The chain employs TRBV5-1 and TRBJ2-4. Germline CDR1 SGHRS, CDR2 YFSETQ. This CDR3 has 14 amino acids. Here the CDR3 reads CASSPESQQNIQYF. Together with reference TRBV5-1 and TRBJ2-4, the CDR3 gives the full variable domain: KAGVTQTPRYLIKTRGQQVTLSCSPISGHRSVSWYQQTPGQGLQFLFEYFSETQRNKGNFPGRFSGRQFSNSRSEMNVSTLELGDSALYLCASSPESQQNIQYFGAGTRLSVL.

The V and J genes are TRBV29-1 and TRBJ2-2; TCRdb indicates TRBD2, and absent DNA this call remains unverified. This CDR3 is built from 14 residues. CDR1 and CDR2 (germline): SQVTM, ANQGSEA. CDR3 in amino acids: CSVSSGPNTGELFF.

The chain employs TRBV20-1 and TRBJ2-6; TCRdb's D gene call, TRBD1, goes unchecked for lack of DNA. This CDR3 has 15 residues. In germline, CDR1 is DFQATT, CDR2 SNEGSKA (reference sequence). The chain's CDR3 is CSATTQGIGANVLTF.

The rearrangement uses TRBV12-3 or TRBV12-4 and TRBJ2-3; TCRdb names TRBD1, which stays unverified in the absence of DNA. The CDR3 runs 15 residues. The CDR3 loop is CASTLHRGVADTQYF.

The chain combines TRBV28 with TRBJ2-2; TCRdb picks TRBD2, but there is no DNA to check that call. CDR3 length: 14 residues. Germline V lookup: CDR1 MDHEN, CDR2 SYDVKM. This CDR3 reads CASIPSGSTGELFF.

This chain joins TRBV6-5 and TRBJ2-7; TCRdb calls TRBD1, which cannot be checked without DNA. CDR3 size: 16 residues. Germline V gene lookup returns CDR1 MNHEY and CDR2 SVGAGI. The CDR3 reads CASSYRPGQGTCEQYF.

The genes are TRBV5-1 and TRBJ2-2; TCRdb calls TRBD1, which cannot be checked without DNA. The CDR3 runs 13 residues. Germline V gene sequence: CDR1 SGHRS, CDR2 YFSETQ. CDR3 residues: CASGTVGTGELFF.

V and J are TRBV30 and TRBJ1-4; TCRdb's D gene call, TRBD1, goes unchecked for lack of DNA. CDR1 is GTSNPN, CDR2 SVGIG, per germline (reference sequence). The CDR3 runs 13 residues. The CDR3 loop is CAWNQDRHEKLFF. Full variable domain (rest looked up from reference TRBV30 and TRBJ1-4): SQTIHQWPATLVQPVGSPLSLECTVEGTSNPNLYWYRQAAGRGLQLLFYSVGIGQISSEVPQNLSASRPQDRQFILSSKKLLLSDSGFYLCAWNQDRHEKLFFGSGTQLSVL.

The CDR3 sequence: CASSLSAPGAETQYF. The chain recombines TRBV5-1 with TRBJ2-5; TCRdb designates TRBD1, a call that cannot be tested without DNA. This CDR3 region has 15 residues. Germline V gives CDR1 SGHRS, CDR2 YFSETQ.

V gene TRBV5-5 combines with J gene TRBJ2-2; without DNA, the TCRdb call of TRBD2 cannot be checked. The CDR3 extends over 14 amino acids. CDR1 is SGHKS and CDR2 is YYEKEE in the germline V gene (reference sequence). CDR3 region: CASSLRTEGGELFF.

V and J are TRBV20-1 and TRBJ1-1. The CDR3 is 11 residues long. Per germline, CDR1 DFQATT and CDR2 SNEGSKA (reference sequence). The CDR3 here is CSARFVTEAFF.

This rearrangement joins TRBV20-1 to TRBJ2-3; TCRdb names TRBD2, which stays unverified in the absence of DNA. The CDR3 has 13 amino acids. Looked up from germline, CDR1 is DFQATT and CDR2 is SNEGSKA (reference sequence). This chain's CDR3 is CSGGGSVTDTQYF.

The chain couples TRBV6-5 to TRBJ1-2; TCRdb's D gene call, TRBD1, goes unchecked for lack of DNA. Germline lookup yields CDR1 MNHEY and CDR2 SVGAGI. The CDR3 is 17 residues long. CDR3 sequence reads: CASSYRRYRGAMYGYTF.

The chain joins TRBV6-2 or TRBV6-3 to TRBJ1-5. Germline V gene lookup returns CDR1 MNHEY and CDR2 SVGEGT. The CDR3 is 15 amino acids. CDR3 loop: CASSYSWAYNQPQHF.

The V call is TRBV10-2, the J call TRBJ2-7; TCRdb selects TRBD1, and the lack of DNA leaves this call unchecked. CDR1 WSHSY and CDR2 SAAADI come from the germline V gene. The CDR3 runs 14 residues. The CDR3 region is CASIPGQASYEQYF.

The chain combines TRBV6-4 with TRBJ2-3; with no DNA, the TCRdb D assignment of TRBD2 cannot be verified. CDR1 is MRHNA and CDR2 is SNTAGT in the germline V gene. This CDR3 has 20 amino acids. CDR3 in amino acids: CASSDPRTSGGPPSTDTQYF.

The J gene is TRBJ1-1, the V gene TRBV6-2 or TRBV6-3. Germline V lookup: CDR1 MNHEY, CDR2 SVGEGT. The CDR3 has 12 residues. CDR3 protein: CASSYGPDGAFF.

J is TRBJ2-6 and V is TRBV6-1; the TCRdb D gene call, TRBD1, has no DNA to confirm it. This CDR3 is 17 amino acids long. Looked up from germline, CDR1 is MNHNS and CDR2 is SASEGT. CDR3 sequence: CASSTSPGAVGANVLTF.

V gene TRBV7-9 combines with J gene TRBJ2-3; the TCRdb call, TRBD2, lacks DNA for checking. Germline-derived CDR1 and CDR2 are SEHNR and FQNEAQ (reference sequence). The CDR3 consists of 14 residues. CDR3 protein: CASSRGLDTDTQYF.

The chain employs TRBV5-5 and TRBJ2-1; no DNA is available, so the TRBD1 call from TCRdb remains unchecked. There are 16 residues in the CDR3. Germline lookup yields CDR1 SGHKS and CDR2 YYEKEE (reference sequence). CDR3 sequence reads: CASSWTGTGGYNEQFF.